This T cell receptor beta chain was recorded in a study of identical twins. TCRdb re-analysed the 5' RACE reads in MiXCR, keeping a single row per CDR3 protein. The repertoire holds hundreds of thousands of distinct CDR3 sequences, with approximately 7.3% as singletons. General observations from the study: Surplus twin overlap in beta out-of-frame sequences was less pronounced. The study based its conclusions on cross-sectional statistical analysis and did not follow the same donors. Insertions were reduced in abundant cord blood beta clonotypes but not in memory repertoires.

Comments on this clonotype: Antigen specificity is unknown.

Each donor (without exception) was a healthy Caucasian. These data were likewise used in another study, on yellow fever vaccine responses in identical twins.

This clonotype was sampled from a woman under 30 in good health. Sample: CD8+ T cells sorted from blood.

This chain's CDR3 is CASSARQSQNIQYF. CDR3 in DNA: TGTGCCAGCAGCGCCCGGCAGTCACAAAACATTCAGTACTTC. The V call is TRBV7-9, the J call TRBJ2-4; no definite D call. Trimming took off 5 bases at V and 5 bases at J, with 13 bases between the two ends. The CDR3 runs to 14 residues. Germline V lookup: CDR1 SEHNR, CDR2 FQNEAQ (reference sequence).